These 22 T cell receptor beta chains originate from one sample sequenced in a study of human T cells and chemical hapten exposure. The time point was: pre-sensitization, week 0. Treatment noted: therapeutic diphenylcyclopropenone sensitization with weekly scalp DPC. Total RNA was isolated from unfractionated whole blood. TCRdb reanalysed the RACE reads using MiXCR and keeps one entry per CDR3 protein. The sample consists of some 36,000 distinct CDR3 sequences, under 13% of them appearing once. The specimen was whole blood, collected in connection with sensitization to the hapten diphenylcyclopropenone (DPC). Source of these receptors: a man aged 50-59 years with alopecia areata. Some clones in this sample may be carry-over from other donors' samples.

The chain carries TRBV28 and TRBJ2-7; 10 nucleotides agree with TRBD2. The CDR3 loop spans 13 amino acids. The J segment lost 2 bases and the V segment lost 8 bases, leaving 3 bases of the junction unmatched. Germline CDR1 is MDHEN and CDR2 is SYDVKM. The CDR3 spells CASSLAGPYEQYF. CDR3 nucleotides: TGTGCCAGCTCACTAGCGGGACCCTACGAGCAGTACTTC.

Ten or more counts support this clonotype. The rearrangement joins TRBV29-1 to TRBJ1-1; D is unclear. Trimming pared 3 bases from V and 5 bases from J, leaving 16 bases between. The CDR3 runs to 14 residues. Germline-derived CDR1 and CDR2 are SQVTM and ANQGSEA. The CDR3 reads CSVDRRRVGTEAFF. The CDR3 DNA reads as TGCAGCGTTGATCGTCGTAGGGTCGGGACTGAAGCTTTCTTT.

This clonotype was picked up one time. This chain connects TRBV10-2 to TRBJ2-3; D gene uncertain. The length of the CDR3 is 10 residues. Trimming cost V 10 bases and J 6 bases, with 8 bases left between them. Germline V gene sequence: CDR1 WSHSY, CDR2 SAAADI. This CDR3 reads CATSRDTQYF. As DNA, the CDR3 is TGCGCCACCTCAAGGGATACGCAGTATTTT.

The genes are TRBV7-2 and TRBJ2-1; weak D call: TRBD2 (5 bases). The CDR3 contains 13 residues. CDR1 and CDR2 (germline): SGHTA, FQGNSA. The V end was cut by 2 bases, the J end by 13 bases, with 15 bases between. The CDR3 nucleotides read TGTGCCAGCAGCTTATATAGTAGTAGCGTACAGTTCTTC. Translating gives CASSLYSSSVQFF.

This clonotype showed up many times. This chain joins TRBV6-2 or TRBV6-3 and TRBJ1-5; D unclear. The CDR3 runs 12 residues. V shed 7 bases and J shed 5 bases, with 9 bases lying between them. Germline-derived CDR1 and CDR2 are MNHEY and SVGEGT. CDR3 bases: TGTGCCAGCAACCGCAGGTATCAGCCCCAGCATTTT. Translated: CASNRRYQPQHF.

In this sample, this clonotype turned up many times. The chain carries TRBV10-2 and TRBJ2-7; D remains unclear. Germline CDR1 WSHSY, CDR2 SAAADI. There are 16 residues in the CDR3. V was cut by 0 bases and J by 5 bases, with 17 bases left in between. The CDR3 sequence is CASSESGRKSYDEQYF. Here the CDR3 DNA reads TGCGCCAGCAGTGAGTCCGGAAGGAAGTCGTACGACGAGCAGTACTTC.

This clonotype occurred a few times. The chain carries TRBV10-3 and TRBJ1-2, with D possibly TRBD1 on 6 matching bases. CDR1 ENHRY and CDR2 SYGVKD come from the germline V gene. The CDR3 length is 13 residues. V was cut by 8 bases and J by 8 bases, with 18 bases left in between. This CDR3 is CAISRGKESGYTF. CDR3 nucleotides: TGTGCCATCTCAAGGGGGAAGGAGAGCGGCTACACCTTC.

This chain uses TRBV7-2 with TRBJ2-7; maybe TRBD2 (6 bases). Trimming removed 2 bases at V and 4 bases at J, with 9 bases between. CDR3 length: 13 residues. Per the germline V gene, CDR1 is SGHTA and CDR2 is FQGNSA. This CDR3 reads CASSLSLAYEQYF. The CDR3 DNA sequence: TGTGCCAGCAGCTTATCCCTAGCGTACGAGCAGTACTTC.

This clonotype showed up many times. The V and J genes are TRBV28 and TRBJ1-1; the D is unclear. V lost 8 bases and J lost 7, with 5 bases in between. The germline CDR1 and CDR2 sequences are MDHEN and SYDVKM. This CDR3 region has 9 residues. The CDR3 bases are TGTGCCAGCGGAGTTGAAGCTTTCTTT. Residues: CASGVEAFF.

This clonotype was counted many times. This chain uses TRBV7-6 with TRBJ2-1; D is possibly TRBD1 (5 bases). Looked up from germline, CDR1 is SGHVS and CDR2 is FNYEAQ. This CDR3 has 13 amino acids. V was shortened by 1 base and J by 5 bases, with 6 bases between the two germline ends. This chain's CDR3 is CASSLDRNNEQFF. The CDR3 nucleotides are TGTGCCAGCAGCTTAGACAGGAACAATGAGCAGTTCTTC.

The chain has TRBV4-1 and TRBJ2-7, with TRBD1 matching 9 bases. This CDR3 spans 14 amino acids. V shed 3 bases, J shed 3 bases, and the junction held 3 bases outside the gene matches. From germline, CDR1 is MGHRA and CDR2 YSYEKL. CDR3 bases: TGCGCCAGCAGCCAGCCGGGACAGGGCTACGAGCAGTACTTC. Translated, it gives CASSQPGQGYEQYF.

This clonotype was detected a few times. The chain combines TRBV6-2 or TRBV6-3 with TRBJ1-5, with D unresolved. Germline CDR1 is MNHEY and CDR2 is SVGEGT. CDR3 size: 12 residues. CDR3: CATRLSNQPQHF. The CDR3 nucleotides are TGTGCGACCAGGCTTAGCAATCAGCCCCAGCATTTT.

This clonotype was recorded many times. The chain links TRBV4-1 to TRBJ1-1; D is unresolved. V was shortened by 1 base and J by 0 bases, with 12 bases between the two germline ends. Germline V gene sequence: CDR1 MGHRA, CDR2 YSYEKL. This CDR3 contains 16 residues. CDR3 amino acids: CASSQGVSFMNTEAFF. The CDR3 DNA reads TGCGCCAGCAGCCAAGGGGTTTCTTTCATGAACACTGAAGCTTTCTTT.

In this sample, this clonotype turned up many times. The chain recombines TRBV12-3 or TRBV12-4 with TRBJ2-1; either TRBD1 or TRBD2 may supply D (5 bases each). V lost 6 bases to trimming and J lost 4 bases, with 10 bases between them. This CDR3 region has 13 residues. CDR3 region: CASRMGEYNEQFF. DNA of the CDR3: TGTGCCAGCAGGATGGGGGAATACAATGAGCAGTTCTTC.

The chain is built from TRBV28 and TRBJ2-1, with 12 bases lining up with TRBD1. The CDR3 runs 14 residues. V was clipped by 5 bases and J by 9 bases; unmatched bases: 5. Looked up from germline, CDR1 is MDHEN and CDR2 is SYDVKM. CDR3 nucleotide sequence: TGTGCCAGCAGTCCGGGACAGGGGGCGCGTGAGCAGTTCTTC. This translates into CASSPGQGAREQFF.

This clonotype appeared many times. The rearrangement links TRBV7-9 to TRBJ1-2; D may be TRBD1 (5 bases). The ends were cut back, 3 bases at V and 5 bases at J, with 10 bases in the middle. The CDR3 has 13 residues. Germline CDR1 and CDR2: SEHNR and FQNEAQ (reference sequence). The CDR3 spells CASSLGPKYGYTF. In DNA form, the CDR3 reads TGTGCCAGCAGCTTGGGACCGAAGTATGGCTACACCTTC.

By share, this clonotype ranks as large (0.1 to 1%). The chain is built from TRBV27 and TRBJ2-7; 11 bases align to TRBD2. V lost 5 bases, J lost 2 bases, and 5 bases stayed unmatched. The length of the CDR3 is 15 residues. Germline lookup yields CDR1 MNHEY and CDR2 SMNVEV (reference sequence). CDR3 amino acids: CASSPLAGGPYEQYF. Written as DNA, the CDR3 is TGTGCCAGCAGTCCCCTAGCGGGAGGTCCCTACGAGCAGTACTTC.

This clonotype was detected ten times or more. The rearrangement uses TRBV29-1 and TRBJ1-4; no definite D call. The germline V gene encodes CDR1 SQVTM and CDR2 ANQGSEA. V lost 5 bases and J 4 bases, leaving 8 bases between the germline ends. CDR3 length equals 12 residues. The CDR3 protein is CSVQGFNEKLFF. As DNA, the CDR3 is TGCAGCGTTCAAGGTTTTAATGAAAAACTGTTTTTT.

This clonotype was observed a handful of times. The genes are TRBV10-3 and TRBJ1-1, with a possible D match to TRBD1 (5 bases). CDR1 and CDR2 from the germline V gene are ENHRY and SYGVKD. The CDR3 is 12 residues long. V was clipped by 9 bases and J by 0 bases, with 8 bases between them. CDR3 sequence: CAIQAMNTEAFF. In DNA form, the CDR3 reads TGTGCCATACAGGCGATGAACACTGAAGCTTTCTTT.

This chain uses TRBV7-3 with TRBJ2-1; D remains ambiguous. There are 16 residues in the CDR3. Germline V gene sequence: CDR1 SGHTA, CDR2 FQGTGA. V was pared by 5 bases and J by 0 bases, with 14 bases between. The CDR3 sequence is CASSPNAGSSYNEQFF. CDR3 DNA sequence: TGTGCCAGCAGCCCCAACGCCGGAAGCTCCTACAATGAGCAGTTCTTC.

This clonotype was counted ten times or more. This sequence joins TRBV7-2 and TRBJ2-7; no definite D call. The CDR3 loop spans 11 amino acids. Trimming took 4 bases from V and 5 from J, leaving 6 bases between them. Germline lookup yields CDR1 SGHTA and CDR2 FQGNSA. This chain's CDR3 is CASSSRNEQYF. CDR3 coding DNA: TGTGCCAGCAGCTCCCGGAACGAGCAGTACTTC.

The chain combines TRBV4-3 with TRBJ2-7; tentatively, D is TRBD2 (6 bases). This CDR3 region has 13 residues. Trimming took off 4 bases at V and 6 bases at J, with 13 bases between the two ends. In germline, CDR1 is LGHNA, CDR2 YSLEER. The CDR3 spells CASSPTIGSEQYF. In nucleotides, the CDR3 is TGCGCCAGCAGCCCGACCATCGGGAGCGAGCAGTACTTC.